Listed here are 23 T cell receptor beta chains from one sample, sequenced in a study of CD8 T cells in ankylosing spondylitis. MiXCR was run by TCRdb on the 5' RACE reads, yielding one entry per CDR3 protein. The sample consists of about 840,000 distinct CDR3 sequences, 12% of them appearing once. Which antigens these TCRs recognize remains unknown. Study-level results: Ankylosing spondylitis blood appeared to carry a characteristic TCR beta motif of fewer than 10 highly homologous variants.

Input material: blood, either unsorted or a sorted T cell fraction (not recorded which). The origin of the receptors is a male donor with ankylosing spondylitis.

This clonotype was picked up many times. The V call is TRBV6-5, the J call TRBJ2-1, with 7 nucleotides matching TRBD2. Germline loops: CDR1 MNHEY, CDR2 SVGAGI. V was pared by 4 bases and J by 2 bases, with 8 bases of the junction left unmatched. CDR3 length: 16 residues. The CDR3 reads CASSWGGGGTYNEQFF. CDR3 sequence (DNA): TGTGCCAGCAGTTGGGGCGGGGGTGGAACCTACAATGAGCAGTTCTTC.

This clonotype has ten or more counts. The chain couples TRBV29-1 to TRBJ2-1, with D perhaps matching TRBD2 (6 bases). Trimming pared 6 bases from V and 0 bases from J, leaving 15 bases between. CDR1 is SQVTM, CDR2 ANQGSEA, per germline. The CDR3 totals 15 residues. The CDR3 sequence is CSVWDSQSSYNEQFF. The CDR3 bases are TGCAGCGTCTGGGACTCTCAAAGCTCCTACAATGAGCAGTTCTTC.

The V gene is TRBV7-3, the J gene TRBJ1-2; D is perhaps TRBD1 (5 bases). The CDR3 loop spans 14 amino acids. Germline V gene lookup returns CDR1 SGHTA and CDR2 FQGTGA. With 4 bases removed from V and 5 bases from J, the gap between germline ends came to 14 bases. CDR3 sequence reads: CASSSPGTDYGYTF. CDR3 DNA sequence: TGTGCCAGCAGCTCCCCCGGGACGGATTATGGCTACACCTTC.

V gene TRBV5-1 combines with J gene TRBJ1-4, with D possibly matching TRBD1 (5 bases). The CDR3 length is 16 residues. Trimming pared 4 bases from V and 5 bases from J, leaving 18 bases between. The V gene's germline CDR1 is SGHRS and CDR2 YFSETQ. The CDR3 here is CASSPDPGLVNEKLFF. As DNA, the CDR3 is TGCGCCAGCAGCCCCGATCCGGGACTTGTGAATGAAAAACTGTTTTTT.

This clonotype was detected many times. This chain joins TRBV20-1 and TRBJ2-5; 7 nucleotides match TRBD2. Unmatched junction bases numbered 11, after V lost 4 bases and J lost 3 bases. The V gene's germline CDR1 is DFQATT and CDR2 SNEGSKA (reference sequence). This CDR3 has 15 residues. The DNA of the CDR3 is TGCAGTGCTACCGGTGCGCGGGAGCGAGAAGAGACCCAGTACTTC. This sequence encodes CSATGAREREETQYF.

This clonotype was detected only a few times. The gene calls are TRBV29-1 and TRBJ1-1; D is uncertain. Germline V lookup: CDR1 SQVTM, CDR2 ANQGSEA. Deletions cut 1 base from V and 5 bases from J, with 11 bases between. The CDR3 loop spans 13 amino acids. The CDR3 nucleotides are TGCAGCGTTGAAGGGGGATTGGGGACTGAAGCTTTCTTT. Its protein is CSVEGGLGTEAFF.

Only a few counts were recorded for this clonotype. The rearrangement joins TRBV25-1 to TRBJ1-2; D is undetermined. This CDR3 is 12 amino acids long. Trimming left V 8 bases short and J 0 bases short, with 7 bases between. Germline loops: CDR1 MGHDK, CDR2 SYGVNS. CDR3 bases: TGTGCCAGCTCCATCTCTAACTATGGCTACACCTTC. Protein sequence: CASSISNYGYTF.

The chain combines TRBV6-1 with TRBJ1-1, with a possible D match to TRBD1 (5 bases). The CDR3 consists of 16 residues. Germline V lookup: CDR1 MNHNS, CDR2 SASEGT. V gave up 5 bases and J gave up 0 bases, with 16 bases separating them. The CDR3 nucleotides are TGTGCCAGCAGTAAGTTGGGACCGCCTTTGAACACTGAAGCTTTCTTT. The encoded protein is CASSKLGPPLNTEAFF.

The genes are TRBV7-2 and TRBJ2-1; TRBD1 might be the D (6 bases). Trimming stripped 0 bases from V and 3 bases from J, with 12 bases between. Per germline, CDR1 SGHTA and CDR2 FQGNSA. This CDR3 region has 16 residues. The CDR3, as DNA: TGTGCCAGCAGCTTAGCCGGGACACGGGGCTACAATGAGCAGTTCTTC. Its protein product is CASSLAGTRGYNEQFF.

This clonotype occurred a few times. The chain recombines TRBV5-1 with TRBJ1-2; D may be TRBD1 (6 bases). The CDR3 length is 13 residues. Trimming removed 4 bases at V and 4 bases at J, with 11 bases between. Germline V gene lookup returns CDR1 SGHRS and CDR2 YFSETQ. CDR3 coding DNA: TGCGCCAGCAGCGAAGACAGGACCTATGGCTACACCTTC. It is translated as CASSEDRTYGYTF.

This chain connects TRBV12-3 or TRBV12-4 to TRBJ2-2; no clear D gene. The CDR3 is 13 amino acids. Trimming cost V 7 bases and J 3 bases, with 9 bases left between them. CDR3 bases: TGTGCCAGCACCTCCTTCGACACCGGGGAGCTGTTTTTT. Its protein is CASTSFDTGELFF.

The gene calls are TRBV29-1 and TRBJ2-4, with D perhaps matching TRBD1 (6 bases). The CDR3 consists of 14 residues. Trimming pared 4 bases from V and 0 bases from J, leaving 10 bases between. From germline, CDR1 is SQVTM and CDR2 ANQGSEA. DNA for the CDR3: TGCAGCGTTGTCGACAGGACAGCCAAAAACATTCAGTACTTC. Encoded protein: CSVVDRTAKNIQYF.

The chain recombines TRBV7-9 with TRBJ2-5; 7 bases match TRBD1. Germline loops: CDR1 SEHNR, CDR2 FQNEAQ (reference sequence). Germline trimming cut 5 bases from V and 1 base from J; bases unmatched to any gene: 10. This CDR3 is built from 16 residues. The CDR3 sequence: CASSLEDREGQETQYF. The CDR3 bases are TGTGCCAGCAGCCTGGAAGACAGGGAAGGCCAAGAGACCCAGTACTTC.

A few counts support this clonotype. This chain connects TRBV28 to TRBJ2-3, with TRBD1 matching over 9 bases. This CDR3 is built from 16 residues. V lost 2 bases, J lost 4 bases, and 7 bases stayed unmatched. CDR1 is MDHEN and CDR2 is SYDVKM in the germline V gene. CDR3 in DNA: TGTGCCAGCAGTTTACCCGGGACAGGGTGGGCAGATACGCAGTATTTT. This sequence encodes CASSLPGTGWADTQYF.

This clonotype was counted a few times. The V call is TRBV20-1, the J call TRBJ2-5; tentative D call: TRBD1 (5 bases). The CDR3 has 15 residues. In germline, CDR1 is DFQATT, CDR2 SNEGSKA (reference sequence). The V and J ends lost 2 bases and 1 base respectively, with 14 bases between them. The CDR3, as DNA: TGCAGTGCTAGACCCGGCCAGGGTACCCAAGAGACCCAGTACTTC. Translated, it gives CSARPGQGTQETQYF.

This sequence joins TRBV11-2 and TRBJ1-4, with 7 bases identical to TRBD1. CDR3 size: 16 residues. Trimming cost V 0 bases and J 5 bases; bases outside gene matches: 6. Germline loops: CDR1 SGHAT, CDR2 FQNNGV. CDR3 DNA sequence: TGTGCCAGCAGCTTAGATACCAGGGGGTGGAATGAAAAACTGTTTTTT. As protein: CASSLDTRGWNEKLFF.

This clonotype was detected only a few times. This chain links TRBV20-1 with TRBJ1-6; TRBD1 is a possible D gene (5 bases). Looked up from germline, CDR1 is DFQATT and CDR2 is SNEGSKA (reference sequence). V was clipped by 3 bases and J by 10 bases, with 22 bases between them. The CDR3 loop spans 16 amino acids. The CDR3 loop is CSASSDGPGRNSPLHF. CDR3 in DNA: TGCAGTGCTAGTTCAGACGGCCCAGGGAGGAACTCACCCCTCCACTTT.

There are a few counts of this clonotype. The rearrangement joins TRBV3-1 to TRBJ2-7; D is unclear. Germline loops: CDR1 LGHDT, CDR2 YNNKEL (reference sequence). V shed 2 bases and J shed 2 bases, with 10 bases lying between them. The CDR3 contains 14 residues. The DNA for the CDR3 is TGTGCCAGCAGCCAATGGACGGAAACCTACGAGCAGTACTTC. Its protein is CASSQWTETYEQYF.

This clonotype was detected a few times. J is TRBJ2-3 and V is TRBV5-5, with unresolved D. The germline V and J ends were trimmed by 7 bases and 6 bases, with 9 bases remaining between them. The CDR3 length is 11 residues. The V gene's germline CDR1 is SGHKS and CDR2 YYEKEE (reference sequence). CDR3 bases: TGTGCCAGCGGAACAGAGGATACGCAGTATTTT. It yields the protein CASGTEDTQYF.

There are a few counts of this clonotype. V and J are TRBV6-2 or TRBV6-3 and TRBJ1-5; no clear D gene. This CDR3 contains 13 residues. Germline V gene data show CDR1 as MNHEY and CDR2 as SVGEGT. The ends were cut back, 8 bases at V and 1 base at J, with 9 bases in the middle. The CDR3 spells CASARRSNQPQHF. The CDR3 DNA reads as TGTGCCAGCGCAAGGAGGAGCAATCAGCCCCAGCATTTT.

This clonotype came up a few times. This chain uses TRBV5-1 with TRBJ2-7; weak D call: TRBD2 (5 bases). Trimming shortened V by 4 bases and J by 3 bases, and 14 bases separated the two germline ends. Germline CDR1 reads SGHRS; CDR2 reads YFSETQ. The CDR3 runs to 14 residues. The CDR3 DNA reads TGCGCCAGCAGCGCACGGACTGAAAACTACGAGCAGTACTTC. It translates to CASSARTENYEQYF.

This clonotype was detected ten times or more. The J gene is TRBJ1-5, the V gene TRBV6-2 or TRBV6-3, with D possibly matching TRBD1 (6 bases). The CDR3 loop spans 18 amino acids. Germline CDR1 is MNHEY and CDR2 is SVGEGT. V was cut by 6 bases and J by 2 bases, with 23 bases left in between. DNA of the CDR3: TGTGCCAGCAGCTACCAAGCGGGGGACACATATCGCAATCAGCCCCAGCATTTT. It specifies CASSYQAGDTYRNQPQHF.

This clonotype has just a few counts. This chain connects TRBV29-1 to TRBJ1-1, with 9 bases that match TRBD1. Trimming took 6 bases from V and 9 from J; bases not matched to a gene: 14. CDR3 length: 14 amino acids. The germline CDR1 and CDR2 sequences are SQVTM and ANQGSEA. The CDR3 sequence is CSVGFDRGRAQAFF. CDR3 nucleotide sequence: TGCAGCGTGGGGTTCGACAGGGGGAGGGCCCAAGCTTTCTTT.